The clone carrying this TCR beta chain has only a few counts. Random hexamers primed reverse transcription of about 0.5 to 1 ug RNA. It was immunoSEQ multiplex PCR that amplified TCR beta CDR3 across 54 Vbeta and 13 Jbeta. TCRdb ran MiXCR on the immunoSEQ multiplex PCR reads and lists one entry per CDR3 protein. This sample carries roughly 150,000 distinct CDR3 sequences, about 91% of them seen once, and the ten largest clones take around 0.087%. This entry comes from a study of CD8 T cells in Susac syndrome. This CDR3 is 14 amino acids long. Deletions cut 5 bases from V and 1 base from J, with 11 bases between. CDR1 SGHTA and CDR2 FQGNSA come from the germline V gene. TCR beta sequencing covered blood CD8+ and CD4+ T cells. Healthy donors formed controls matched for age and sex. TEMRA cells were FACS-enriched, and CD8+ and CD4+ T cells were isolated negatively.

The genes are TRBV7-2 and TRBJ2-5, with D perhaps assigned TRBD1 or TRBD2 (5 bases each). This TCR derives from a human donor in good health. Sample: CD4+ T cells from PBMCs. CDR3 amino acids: CASSQGRSQETQYF. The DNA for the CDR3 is TGTGCCAGCAGCCAGGGACGGAGCCAAGAGACCCAGTACTTC.